The 11 T cell receptor beta chains in this list originate from one sample, sequenced in a study of breast tumors, draining lymph nodes, adjacent tissues (TCRdb year 2016). Preparation of the library involved multiplex PCR. Reads for this sample came from an Illumina HiSeq 2000. The raw public reads went through TCRdb reprocessing: fastp at Q25, MiXCR clone calling, in-frame beta chains kept. Each record represents a unique CDR3 protein, reported with the most common genes and DNA among its rows. This sample lists nearly 200,000 distinct CDR3 sequences; 25% to 40% were detected once. The top ten hold approximately 4.5% of the sample. The axillary draining lymph nodes of breast cancer patients were the source of the lymph node samples. The sample consisted of axillary lymph node tissue. The receptors were sampled from a female donor with breast cancer. Some clones in this sample may be carry-over from other donors' samples.

This clonotype has ten or more counts. The chain joins TRBV25-1 to TRBJ2-1; 11 bases are a match to TRBD2. V lost 5 bases to trimming and J lost 3 bases; unmatched junction nucleotides: 9. The CDR3 is 17 residues long. The germline V gene encodes CDR1 MGHDK and CDR2 SYGVNS. DNA for the CDR3: TGTGCCAGCAGTCCGTTTAGCGGGAGGGATAACTACAATGAGCAGTTCTTC. Its protein product is CASSPFSGRDNYNEQFF.

The chain uses TRBV19 and TRBJ2-1; 8 bases are shared with TRBD2. The CDR3 totals 15 residues. Germline CDR1 and CDR2: LNHDA and SQIVND (reference sequence). V lost 4 bases to trimming and J lost 10 bases; unmatched junction nucleotides: 12. CDR3 sequence: CASSRAGATTGEQFF. In DNA, the CDR3 is TGTGCCAGTAGTAGAGCGGGAGCGACCACCGGGGAGCAGTTCTTC.

This clonotype was seen repeatedly, ten times or more. The chain joins TRBV30 to TRBJ2-6; 11 positions agree with TRBD1. From germline, CDR1 is GTSNPN and CDR2 SVGIG (reference sequence). With 4 bases clipped from V and 1 base from J, the junction kept 3 bases outside the gene matches. The CDR3 contains 16 residues. The CDR3 sequence: CAWTGQGASGANVLTF. In DNA form, the CDR3 reads TGTGCCTGGACTGGACAGGGGGCATCTGGGGCCAACGTCCTGACTTTC. The full variable domain, completed using reference TRBV30 and TRBJ2-6, is SQTIHQWPATLVQPVGSPLSLECTVEGTSNPNLYWYRQAAGRGLQLLFYSVGIGQISSEVPQNLSASRPQDRQFILSSKKLLLSDSGFYLCAWTGQGASGANVLTFGAGSRLTVL.

This clonotype came up many times. The chain has TRBV4-2 and TRBJ2-1, with 9 bases fitting TRBD1. Trimming removed 1 base from V and 8 bases from J; junction bases left unmatched: 3. This CDR3 is built from 14 residues. The V gene's germline CDR1 is LGHNA and CDR2 YNFKEQ. The CDR3 here is CASSQGTGEDEQFF. As DNA, the CDR3 is TGTGCCAGCAGCCAAGGGACAGGGGAAGATGAGCAGTTCTTC.

The J gene is TRBJ1-3, the V gene TRBV4-1; D is uncertain. Germline V gives CDR1 MGHRA, CDR2 YSYEKL. CDR3 size: 15 residues. Trimming removed 1 base from V and 0 bases from J, with 7 bases in between. The CDR3, as DNA: TGCGCCAGCAGCCAAGGGATGCACTCTGGAAACACCATATATTTT. Translating gives CASSQGMHSGNTIYF.

This clonotype appeared many times. This chain connects TRBV6-5 to TRBJ2-7, with D tentatively TRBD2 (7 bases). There are 16 residues in the CDR3. V was clipped by 5 bases and J by 0 bases, with 17 bases between them. Germline CDR1 is MNHEY and CDR2 is SVGAGI. The CDR3 DNA is TGTGCCAGCAGTACCGGGGGGCATATGGGCTCCTACGAGCAGTACTTC. Translation gives CASSTGGHMGSYEQYF.

J is TRBJ2-1 and V is TRBV29-1, with D tentatively TRBD1 or TRBD2 (5 bases each). This CDR3 is built from 15 residues. Germline values: CDR1 SQVTM, CDR2 ANQGSEA. The V end was cut by 4 bases, the J end by 7 bases, with 20 bases between. CDR3 in DNA: TGCAGCGTTGTTTACTACTTAGGGGAGTTAAATGAGCAGTTCTTC. Translation: CSVVYYLGELNEQFF.

Many counts were recorded for this clonotype. DNA of the CDR3: TGTGCCAGCAGTGTCGATAACAGGGAAGGAGAGCAGTACTTC. Encoded protein: CASSVDNREGEQYF. This chain joins TRBV6-1 and TRBJ2-7; D is possibly TRBD1 (6 bases). The germline V gene encodes CDR1 MNHNS and CDR2 SASEGT. The V end was cut by 4 bases, the J end by 7 bases, with 17 bases between. The CDR3 runs 14 residues.

This chain joins TRBV19 and TRBJ2-5; D unresolved. The CDR3 is made up of 13 amino acids. Germline CDR1 reads LNHDA; CDR2 reads SQIVND (reference sequence). Deletions cut 5 bases from V and 1 base from J, with 8 bases between. The CDR3 nucleotides read TGTGCCAGTAGTGGGCCCATCCAAGAGACCCAGTACTTC. It yields the protein CASSGPIQETQYF.

In its sample, this clonotype was seen a few times. Compared with germline, one end of the junction differs, possibly owing to a read error. The chain is built from TRBV20-1 and TRBJ2-4; D possibly corresponds to TRBD1 (5 bases). Germline CDR1 and CDR2: DFQATT and SNEGSKA (reference sequence). The length of the CDR3 is 15 residues. Here the CDR3 DNA reads TGCAGTGCTAGAGCCCAAGGGGTGGCCAAAAACATTCGGTACTTC. Amino acids: CSARAQGVAKNIRYF.

This clonotype has only one observation. One end of the junction fails to match germline, which may point to a read error. The chain joins TRBV10-3 to TRBJ1-2, with 8 bases identical to TRBD1. The CDR3 contains 15 residues. Germline V gene data show CDR1 as ENHRY and CDR2 as SYGVKD. Here the CDR3 reads CAIRKTGESNDSYTF. CDR3 DNA: TGCGCCATCAGGAAGACAGGGGAATCTAATGATAGCTACACCTTC.